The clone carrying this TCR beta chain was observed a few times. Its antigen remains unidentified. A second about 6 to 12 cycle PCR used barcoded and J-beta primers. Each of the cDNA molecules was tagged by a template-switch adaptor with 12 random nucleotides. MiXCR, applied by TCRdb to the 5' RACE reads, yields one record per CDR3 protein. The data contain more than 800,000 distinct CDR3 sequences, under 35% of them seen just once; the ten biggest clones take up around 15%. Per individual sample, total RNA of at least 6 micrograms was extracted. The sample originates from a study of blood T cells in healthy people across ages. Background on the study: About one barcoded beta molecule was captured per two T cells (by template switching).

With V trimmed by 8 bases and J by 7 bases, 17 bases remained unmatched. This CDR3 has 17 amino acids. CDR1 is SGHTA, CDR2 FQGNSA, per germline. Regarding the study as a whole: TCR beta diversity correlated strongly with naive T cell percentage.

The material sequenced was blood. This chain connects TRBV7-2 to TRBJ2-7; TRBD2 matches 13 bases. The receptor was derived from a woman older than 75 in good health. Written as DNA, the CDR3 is TGTGCCAGCCGCAACCAAGGACTAGCGGGGGCCCAGAATGAGCAGTACTTC. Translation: CASRNQGLAGAQNEQYF.